This section outlines one T cell receptor (beta chain) sequence together with its context. Its target is unknown. This sample stems from a study of shared clonotypes between healthy human individuals. Study-level points and caveats: Among the subsets, naive ones generally showed larger estimated richness than memory ones. An effect of sequencing depth on clonotype sharing among donors was expected. The sharing of approximately 4.6% of naive CD4 clonotypes was seen across several donors.

In germline, CDR1 is MGHRA, CDR2 YSYEKL. This CDR3 has 14 amino acids. With 5 bases removed from V and 6 bases from J, the gap between germline ends came to 14 bases. In the naive CD8 group, cells lacked CD45RO and were positively selected for CCR7, so terminally differentiated effector memory CD45RA+ cells were left out. Profiling relied on immunoSEQ multiplex PCR, and the TCRdb table lists in-frame clones only, not all of them. Here the sample spans fewer than 1 million clones, about 97% being singletons. The receptor was derived from a young man in good health. The source material was naive CD8+ T cells sorted from blood. The V call is TRBV4-1, the J call TRBJ2-1; D perhaps matches TRBD2 (6 bases). The CDR3 DNA is TGCGCCAGCAGCTTTACCCTAGCGAGCAATGAGCAGTTCTTC. It is translated as CASSFTLASNEQFF.